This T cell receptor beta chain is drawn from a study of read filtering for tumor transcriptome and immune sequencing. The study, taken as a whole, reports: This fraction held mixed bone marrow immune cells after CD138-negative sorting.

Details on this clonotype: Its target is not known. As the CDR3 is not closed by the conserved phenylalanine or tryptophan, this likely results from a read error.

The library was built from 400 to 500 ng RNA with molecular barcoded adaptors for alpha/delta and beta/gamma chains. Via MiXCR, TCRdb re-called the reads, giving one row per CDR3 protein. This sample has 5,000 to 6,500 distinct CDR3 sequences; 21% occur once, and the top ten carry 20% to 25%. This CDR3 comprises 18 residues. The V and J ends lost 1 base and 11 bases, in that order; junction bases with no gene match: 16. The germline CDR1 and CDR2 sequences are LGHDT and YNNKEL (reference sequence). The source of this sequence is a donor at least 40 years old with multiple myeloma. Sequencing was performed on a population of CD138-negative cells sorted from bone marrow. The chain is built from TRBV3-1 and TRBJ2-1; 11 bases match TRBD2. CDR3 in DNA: TGTGCCAGCAGCCAAGGGGGTAGCGGGAGGGCTAAGTACAACAAGCAGTTCTAC. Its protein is CASSQGGSGRAKYNKQFY.